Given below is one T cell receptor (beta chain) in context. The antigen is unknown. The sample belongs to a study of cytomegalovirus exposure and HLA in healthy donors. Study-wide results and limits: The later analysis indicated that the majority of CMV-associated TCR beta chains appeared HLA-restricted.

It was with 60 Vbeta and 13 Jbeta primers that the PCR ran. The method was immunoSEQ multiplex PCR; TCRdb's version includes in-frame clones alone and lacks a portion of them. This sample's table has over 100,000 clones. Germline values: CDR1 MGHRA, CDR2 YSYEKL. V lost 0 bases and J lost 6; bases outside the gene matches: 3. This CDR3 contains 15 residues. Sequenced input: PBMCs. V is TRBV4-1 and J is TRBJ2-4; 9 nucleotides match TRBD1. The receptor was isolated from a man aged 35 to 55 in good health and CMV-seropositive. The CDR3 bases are TGCGCCAGCAGCCAAGAAGGGACAGGGAGAAACATTCAGTACTTC. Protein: CASSQEGTGRNIQYF.